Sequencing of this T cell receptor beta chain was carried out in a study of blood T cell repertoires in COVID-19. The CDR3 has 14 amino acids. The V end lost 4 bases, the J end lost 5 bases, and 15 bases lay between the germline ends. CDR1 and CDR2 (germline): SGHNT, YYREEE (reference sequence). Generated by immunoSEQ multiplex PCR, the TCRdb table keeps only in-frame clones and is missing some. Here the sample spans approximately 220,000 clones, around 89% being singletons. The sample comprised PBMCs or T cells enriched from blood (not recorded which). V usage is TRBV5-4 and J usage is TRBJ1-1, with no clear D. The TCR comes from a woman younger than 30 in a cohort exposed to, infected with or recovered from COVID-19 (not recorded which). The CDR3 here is CASSGREGATEAFF. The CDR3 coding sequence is TGTGCCAGCAGCGGAAGGGAGGGAGCAACTGAAGCTTTCTTT. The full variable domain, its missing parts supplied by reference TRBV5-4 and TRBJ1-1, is ETGVTQSPTHLIKTRGQQVTLRCSSQSGHNTVSWYQQALGQGPQFIFQYYREEENGRGNFPPRFSGLQFPNYSSELNVNALELDDSALYLCASSGREGATEAFFGQGTRLTVV.